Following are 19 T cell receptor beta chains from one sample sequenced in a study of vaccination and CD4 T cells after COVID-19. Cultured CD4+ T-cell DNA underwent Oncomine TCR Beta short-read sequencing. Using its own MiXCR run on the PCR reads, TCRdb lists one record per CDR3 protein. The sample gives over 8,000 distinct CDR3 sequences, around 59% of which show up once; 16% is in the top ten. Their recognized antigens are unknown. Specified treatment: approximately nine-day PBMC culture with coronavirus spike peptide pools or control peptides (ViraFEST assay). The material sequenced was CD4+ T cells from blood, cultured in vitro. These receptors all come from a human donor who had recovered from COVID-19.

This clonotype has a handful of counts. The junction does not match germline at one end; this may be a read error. In DNA form, the CDR3 reads TGTGCCTGGGGAGTTGGGAACGCTGAAGCTTTCTTT. This gives the protein CAWGVGNAEAFF. V gene TRBV30 combines with J gene TRBJ1-1, with D hard to call. The CDR3 totals 12 residues. CDR1 and CDR2 from the germline V gene are GTSNPN and SVGIG (reference sequence).

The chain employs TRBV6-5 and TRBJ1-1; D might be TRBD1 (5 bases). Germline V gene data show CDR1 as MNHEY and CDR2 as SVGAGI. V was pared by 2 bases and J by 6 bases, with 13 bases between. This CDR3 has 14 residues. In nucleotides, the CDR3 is TGTGCCAGCAGTTACGGGGGTCAGGGCGCTGAAGCTTTCTTT. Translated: CASSYGGQGAEAFF.

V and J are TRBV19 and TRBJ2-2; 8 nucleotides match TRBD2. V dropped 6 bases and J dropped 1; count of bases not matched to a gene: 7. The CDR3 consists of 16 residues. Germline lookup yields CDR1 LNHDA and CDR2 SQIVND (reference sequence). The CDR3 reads CASSPGGEVNTGELFF. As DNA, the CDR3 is TGTGCCAGTAGCCCGGGGGGGGAGGTGAACACCGGGGAGCTGTTTTTT.

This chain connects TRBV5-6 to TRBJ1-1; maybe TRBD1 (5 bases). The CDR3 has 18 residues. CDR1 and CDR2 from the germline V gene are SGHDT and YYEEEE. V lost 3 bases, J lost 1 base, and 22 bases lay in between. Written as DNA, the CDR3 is TGTGCCAGCAGCTCCCCCCTCCCCCCGGGGCAGGGGAACACTGAAGCTTTCTTT. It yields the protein CASSSPLPPGQGNTEAFF.

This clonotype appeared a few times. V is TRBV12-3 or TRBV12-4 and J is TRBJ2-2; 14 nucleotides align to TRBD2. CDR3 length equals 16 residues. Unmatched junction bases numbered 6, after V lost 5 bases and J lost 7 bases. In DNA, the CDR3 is TGTGCCAGCAGTCGACTAGCGGGGGGGCCCCTCGGGGAGCTGTTTTTT. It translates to CASSRLAGGPLGELFF.

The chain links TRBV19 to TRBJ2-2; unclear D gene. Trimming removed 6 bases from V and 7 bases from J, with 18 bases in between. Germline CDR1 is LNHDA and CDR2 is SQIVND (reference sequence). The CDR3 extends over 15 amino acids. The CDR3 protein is CASSIGAVSDGELFF. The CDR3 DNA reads TGTGCCAGTAGCATCGGTGCGGTCTCGGACGGGGAGCTGTTTTTT.

CDR3 sequence: CASSPAVATPWDEQFF. The CDR3, as DNA: TGTGCCAGCAGCCCAGCTGTGGCTACCCCATGGGATGAGCAGTTCTTC. This chain joins TRBV7-2 and TRBJ2-1, with no clear D. V shed 5 bases and J shed 8 bases, with 22 bases lying between them. Germline V gene lookup returns CDR1 SGHTA and CDR2 FQGNSA. This CDR3 contains 16 residues.

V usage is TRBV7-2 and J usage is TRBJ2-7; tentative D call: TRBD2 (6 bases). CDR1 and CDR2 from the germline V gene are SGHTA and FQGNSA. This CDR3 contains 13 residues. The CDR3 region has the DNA TGTGCTAGCGGCCTTCGGGGGTCCTACGAGCAGTACTTC. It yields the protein CASGLRGSYEQYF.

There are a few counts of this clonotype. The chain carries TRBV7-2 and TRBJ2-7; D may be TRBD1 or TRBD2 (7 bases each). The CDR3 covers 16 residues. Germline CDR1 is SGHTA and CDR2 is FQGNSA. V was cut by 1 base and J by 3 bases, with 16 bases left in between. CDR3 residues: CASSLDGGGGIYEQYF. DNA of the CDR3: TGTGCCAGCAGCTTAGACGGGGGAGGGGGCATCTACGAGCAGTACTTC. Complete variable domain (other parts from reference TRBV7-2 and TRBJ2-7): GAGVSQSPSNKVTEKGKDVELRCDPISGHTALYWYRQSLGQGLEFLIYFQGNSAPDKSGLPSDRFSAERTGGSVSTLTIQRTQQEDSAVYLCASSLDGGGGIYEQYFGPGTRLTVT.

DNA of the CDR3: TGTGCCAGCAGCCCATCCCGACAGATGAACACTGAAGCTTTCTTT. Amino acids: CASSPSRQMNTEAFF. This chain connects TRBV7-9 to TRBJ1-1; D is perhaps TRBD1 (5 bases). Per germline, CDR1 SEHNR and CDR2 FQNEAQ (reference sequence). With 5 bases removed from V and 0 bases from J, the gap between germline ends came to 13 bases. CDR3 size: 15 residues.

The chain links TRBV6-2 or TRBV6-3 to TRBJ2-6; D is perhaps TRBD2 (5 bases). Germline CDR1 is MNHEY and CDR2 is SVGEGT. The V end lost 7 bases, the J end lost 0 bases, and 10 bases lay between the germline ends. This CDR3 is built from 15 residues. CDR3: CASKYGGSGANVLTF. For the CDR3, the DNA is TGTGCCAGCAAATACGGAGGCTCTGGGGCCAACGTCCTGACTTTC.

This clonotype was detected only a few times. CDR3 sequence: CSASPGQGAGGYTF. CDR3 DNA: TGCAGTGCTAGTCCGGGACAGGGGGCGGGTGGCTACACCTTC. V gene TRBV20-1 combines with J gene TRBJ1-2; 12 nucleotides align to TRBD1. With 3 bases clipped from V and 7 bases from J, the junction kept 6 bases outside the gene matches. Germline V gives CDR1 DFQATT, CDR2 SNEGSKA (reference sequence). This CDR3 is built from 14 residues.

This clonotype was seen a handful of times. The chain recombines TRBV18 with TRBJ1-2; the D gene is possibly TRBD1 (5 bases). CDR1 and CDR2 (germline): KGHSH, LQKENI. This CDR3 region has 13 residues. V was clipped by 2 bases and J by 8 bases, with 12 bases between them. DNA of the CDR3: TGTGCCAGCTCACCAAGCCAGGGAAGAGGCTACACCTTC. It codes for CASSPSQGRGYTF.

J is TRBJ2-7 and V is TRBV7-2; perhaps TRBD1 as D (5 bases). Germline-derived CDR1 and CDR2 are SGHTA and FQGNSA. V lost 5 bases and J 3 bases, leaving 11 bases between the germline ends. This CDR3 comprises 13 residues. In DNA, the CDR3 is TGTGCCAGCAGCCGCGACAGTATCTACGAGCAGTACTTC. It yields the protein CASSRDSIYEQYF.

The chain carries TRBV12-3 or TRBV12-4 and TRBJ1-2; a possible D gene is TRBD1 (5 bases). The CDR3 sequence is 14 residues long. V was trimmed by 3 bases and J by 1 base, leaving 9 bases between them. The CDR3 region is CASSLRGGNYGYTF. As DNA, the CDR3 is TGTGCCAGCAGTTTGCGGGGGGGTAACTATGGCTACACCTTC.

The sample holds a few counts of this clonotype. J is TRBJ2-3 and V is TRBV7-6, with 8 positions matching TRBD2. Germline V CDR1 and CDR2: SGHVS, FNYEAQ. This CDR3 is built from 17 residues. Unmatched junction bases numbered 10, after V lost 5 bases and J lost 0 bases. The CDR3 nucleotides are TGTGCCAGCAGCCATCCTGGGAGCGGGGGAAGCACAGATACGCAGTATTTT. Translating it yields CASSHPGSGGSTDTQYF.

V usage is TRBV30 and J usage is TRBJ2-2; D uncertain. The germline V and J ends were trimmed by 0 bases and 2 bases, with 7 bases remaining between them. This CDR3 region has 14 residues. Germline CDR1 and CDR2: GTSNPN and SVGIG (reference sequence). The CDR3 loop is CAWSVLSNTGELFF. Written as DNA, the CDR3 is TGTGCCTGGAGTGTATTGAGCAACACCGGGGAGCTGTTTTTT.

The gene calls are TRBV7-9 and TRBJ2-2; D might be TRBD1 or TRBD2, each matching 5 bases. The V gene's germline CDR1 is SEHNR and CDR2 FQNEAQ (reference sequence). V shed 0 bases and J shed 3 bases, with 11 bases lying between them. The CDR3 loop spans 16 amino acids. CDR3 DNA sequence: TGTGCCAGCAGCTTAGCCGTGGGGCGGGACACCGGGGAGCTGTTTTTT. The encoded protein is CASSLAVGRDTGELFF. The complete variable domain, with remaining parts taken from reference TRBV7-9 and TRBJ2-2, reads DTGVSQNPRHKITKRGQNVTFRCDPISEHNRLYWYRQTLGQGPEFLTYFQNEAQLEKSRLLSDRFSAERPKGSFSTLEIQRTEQGDSAMYLCASSLAVGRDTGELFFGEGSRLTVL.

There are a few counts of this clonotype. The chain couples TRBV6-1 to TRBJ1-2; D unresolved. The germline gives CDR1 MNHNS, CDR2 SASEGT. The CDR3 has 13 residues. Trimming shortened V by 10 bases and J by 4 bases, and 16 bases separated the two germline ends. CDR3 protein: CATQTDGLYGYTF. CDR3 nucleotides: TGTGCCACCCAGACGGACGGACTCTATGGCTACACCTTC.